A selection of T cell receptor beta chains follows, all from one sample in a study of healthy donors' naive CD4 and CD8 T cells. MiXCR was run by TCRdb on the reads, yielding one entry per CDR3 protein. The sample yields approximately 180,000 distinct CDR3 sequences, about 76% seen once. The sequencing sample was made of naive CD4+ and CD8+ T cells sorted from blood, pooled from several donors. The receptors shown here come from a pool of human donors in good health; the sample pools cells from several healthy donors. CDR3s leave out the opening cysteine and the closing phenylalanine or tryptophan. A D gene is named only where the DNA matches it firmly. A clone size is listed for some rows: how often the clone was seen (once, few, many), or a class if it is expanded.

>-|TRBJ2-2|-|TRBV20-1
SARDPQTGRVGELF
>-|TRBJ2-5|-|TRBV20-1
SAGGTARAQGTQY
>TRBD2|TRBJ2-5|once|TRBV6-5
ASSYSGLAGVGETQY
>TRBD2|TRBJ2-1|-|TRBV29-1
SVEGSGSNEQF
>-|TRBJ1-5|once|TRBV6-2/TRBV6-3
ASSPFKRRRDNQPQH
>-|TRBJ1-2|-|TRBV6-5
ASSYEGSGGYT
>TRBD1|TRBJ1-6|-|TRBV11-2
ASSNPWDRGSPLH
>-|TRBJ2-1|-|TRBV13
ASSTQGMSYNEQF
>-|TRBJ1-1|-|TRBV19
ASSAGSGYTEAF
>-|TRBJ2-7|-|TRBV5-5
ASSHGQSYEQY
>TRBD1|TRBJ2-5|-|TRBV11-2
ASSSTGRETQY
>TRBD1|TRBJ1-1|-|TRBV6-5
ASSSYRGTEAF
>-|TRBJ2-1|-|TRBV29-1
SVETPDYEQF
>-|TRBJ2-1|-|TRBV7-9
ASKMVRMSSYNEQF
>TRBD1|TRBJ2-5|-|TRBV6-6
ASSNQGAGMETQY
>-|TRBJ2-1|-|TRBV6-2/TRBV6-3
ASSDPNNEQF
>TRBD1|TRBJ1-1|-|TRBV18
ASSPRGTGSMNTEAF
>-|TRBJ2-1|few|TRBV5-5
ASTVQGYNEQF
>-|TRBJ2-3|-|TRBV29-1
SVEDRAFPDTQY
>-|TRBJ2-1|once|TRBV29-1
SVILGNPYNEQF
>-|TRBJ1-5|-|TRBV19
ASSIRGRSIGNQPQH
>TRBD2|TRBJ2-3|-|TRBV20-1
SARLAGYTDTQY
>-|TRBJ1-5|-|TRBV27
ASSYSQGFNQPQH
>TRBD1|TRBJ1-2|-|TRBV6-5
ASSYRGQTYGYT